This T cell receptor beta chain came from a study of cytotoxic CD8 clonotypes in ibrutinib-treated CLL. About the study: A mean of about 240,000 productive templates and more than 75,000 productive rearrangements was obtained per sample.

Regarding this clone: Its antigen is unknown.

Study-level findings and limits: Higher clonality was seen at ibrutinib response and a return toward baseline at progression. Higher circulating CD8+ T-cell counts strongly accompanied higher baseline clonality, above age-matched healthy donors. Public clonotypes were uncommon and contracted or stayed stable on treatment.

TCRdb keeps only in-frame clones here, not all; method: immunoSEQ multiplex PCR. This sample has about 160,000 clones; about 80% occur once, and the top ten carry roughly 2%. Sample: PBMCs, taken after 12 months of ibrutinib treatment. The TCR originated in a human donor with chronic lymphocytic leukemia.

The CDR3 sequence is CASSPRTGGSGANVLTF. CDR3 sequence (DNA): TGTGCCAGCTCACCACGGACAGGGGGCTCTGGGGCCAACGTCCTGACTTTC. The V call is TRBV18, the J call TRBJ2-6, with 10 bases aligning to TRBD1. The CDR3 has 17 residues. Germline V gene lookup returns CDR1 KGHSH and CDR2 LQKENI. Germline trimming cut 1 base from V and 0 bases from J; bases unmatched to any gene: 0.